The source of this TCR beta chain is a study of cytomegalovirus exposure and HLA in healthy donors. Study in general: The study placed about 81% of its approximately 400 genotyped donors in the Caucasian-associated ancestry cluster. Notes on the study in general: Among the sequence variants, a highly shared cluster was likely an artifact of sequencing. A classifier reportedly called cytomegalovirus status with high sensitivity and specificity.

PCR amplification relied on 60 Vbeta primers (plus 13 Jbeta primers). Per the study methods: A later analysis counted around 80 million unique TCR beta chains, around 10 million shared. Some clones are missing from TCRdb's copy, which holds only in-frame ones; the method was immunoSEQ multiplex PCR. V and J calls and clone size come straight from that table; D and trimming were deduced from the DNA. The sample lists about 55,000 clones; 82% were seen once. V lost 5 bases to trimming and J lost 1 base; unmatched junction nucleotides: 6. The CDR3 runs to 16 residues. The germline V gene has CDR1 LNHDA and CDR2 SQIVND (reference sequence). As regards this clone: Its antigen is unidentified.

This TCR came from a man younger than 45 in good health and CMV-seronegative. Specimen: PBMCs. The rearrangement joins TRBV19 to TRBJ2-3; 10 bases are shared with TRBD2. The CDR3 bases are TGTGCCAGTAGTGCACCTCTAGCGGGGGGCACAGATACGCAGTATTTT. Translating gives CASSAPLAGGTDTQYF.